This is a list of T cell receptor beta chains from one sample in a study of T cell responses to AZD1222 COVID-19 vaccine. TCRdb's table, derived via immunoSEQ multiplex PCR, lists solely in-frame clones and lacks some. This sample has 95,000 to 150,000 clones, with about 89% found just once. Sequenced material: peripheral blood, taken on day 0 of AZD1222 vaccination. Every receptor here comes from an adult in good health. CDR3s include the opening cysteine and the closing phenylalanine or tryptophan. A D gene is named only where the DNA matches it firmly. Size values are once, few and many counts, or a class for expanded clones, and some rows have none.

v_call	clone_size	d_call	j_call	cdr3_aa	cdr3_nt
TRBV7-8	-	TRBD2	TRBJ2-7	CASSLAKLAGAYEQYF	TGTGCCAGCAGCTTAGCGAAGCTAGCGGGTGCCTACGAGCAGTACTTC
TRBV10-3	once	-	TRBJ2-5	CAIKTDSNQETQYF	TGTGCCATCAAAACAGACAGCAACCAAGAGACCCAGTACTTC
TRBV7-3	once	-	TRBJ1-5	CASSLRAGLNQPQHF	TGTGCCAGCAGCTTAAGGGCTGGGCTAAATCAGCCCCAGCATTTT
TRBV7-6	-	-	TRBJ2-7	CASSLGQGHAYEQYF	TGTGCCAGCAGCTTAGGGCAGGGGCACGCCTACGAGCAGTACTTC
TRBV5-1	-	TRBD1	TRBJ2-2	CASSLVDRGNTGELFF	TGCGCCAGCAGCTTGGTGGACAGGGGCAACACCGGGGAGCTGTTTTTT
TRBV6-5	-	-	TRBJ1-6	CASSYSKGVGSPLHF	TGTGCCAGCAGTTACTCAAAGGGGGTAGGGTCACCCCTCCACTTT
TRBV13	-	-	TRBJ2-3	CASSFGTDTQYF	TGTGCCAGCAGCTTTGGCACAGATACGCAGTATTTT
TRBV24-1	-	TRBD1	TRBJ1-2	CATSDSDPGQVFSGYTF	TGTGCCACCAGTGATTCCGACCCGGGACAGGTCTTCTCTGGCTACACCTTC
TRBV24-1	-	TRBD1	TRBJ2-1	CATSDLGTGTAWTNEQFF	TGTGCCACCAGTGATTTAGGAACCGGGACAGCTTGGACCAATGAGCAGTTCTTC
TRBV2	-	TRBD1	TRBJ2-3	CASPGTDGTDTQYF	TGTGCCAGCCCAGGGACAGACGGCACAGATACGCAGTATTTT
TRBV6-4	few	-	TRBJ2-3	CASSGGAGSGEDTQYF	TGTGCCAGCAGTGGGGGGGCCGGCTCCGGGGAAGATACGCAGTATTTT
TRBV7-2	few	-	TRBJ1-4	CASSTQIGGVGEKLFF	TGTGCCAGCAGCACCCAGATCGGAGGGGTCGGAGAAAAACTGTTTTTT
TRBV27	-	TRBD2	TRBJ2-7	CASSSRTSGRPYEQYF	TGTGCCAGCAGTTCTAGGACTAGCGGGCGACCCTACGAGCAGTACTTC
TRBV19	-	TRBD1	TRBJ1-3	CASSEPGQLSGNTIYF	TGTGCCAGTAGTGAGCCGGGACAGTTATCTGGAAACACCATATATTTT
TRBV12-3/TRBV12-4	-	-	TRBJ1-1	CASSSVVGTEAFF	TGTGCCAGCAGCTCGGTCGTGGGCACTGAAGCTTTCTTT
TRBV7-7	-	TRBD1	TRBJ1-3	CASSSFPRGQGFSGNTIYF	TGTGCTAGCAGCTCCTTTCCCCGGGGACAGGGGTTCTCTGGAAACACCATATATTTT
TRBV3-1/TRBV3-2	-	-	TRBJ2-5	CASSRLGGGETQYF	TGTGCCAGCAGCCGCTTAGGGGGGGGAGAGACCCAGTACTTC
TRBV10-3	-	TRBD2	TRBJ2-1	CAIRGTSGRRDEQFF	TGTGCCATCAGAGGGACTAGCGGTAGAAGGGATGAGCAGTTCTTC
TRBV5-1	-	TRBD2	TRBJ2-5	CASSPGTSGSTGETQYF	TGCGCCAGCAGCCCGGGGACTAGCGGGAGCACGGGAGAGACCCAGTACTTC
TRBV5-8	few	-	TRBJ1-5	CASSFQTRYSNQPQHF	TGTGCCAGCAGCTTCCAAACCCGCTATAGCAATCAGCCCCAGCATTTT